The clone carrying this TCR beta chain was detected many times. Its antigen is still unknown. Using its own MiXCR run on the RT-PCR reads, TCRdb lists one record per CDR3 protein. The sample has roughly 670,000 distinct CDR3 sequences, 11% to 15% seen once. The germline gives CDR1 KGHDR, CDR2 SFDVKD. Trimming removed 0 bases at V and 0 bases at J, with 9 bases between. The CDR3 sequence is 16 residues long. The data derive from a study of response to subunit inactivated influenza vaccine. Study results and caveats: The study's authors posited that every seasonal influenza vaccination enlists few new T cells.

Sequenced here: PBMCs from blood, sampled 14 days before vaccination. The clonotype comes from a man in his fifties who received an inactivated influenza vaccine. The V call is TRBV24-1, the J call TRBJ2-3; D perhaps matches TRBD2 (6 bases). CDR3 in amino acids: CATSDLVRESTDTQYF. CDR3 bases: TGTGCCACCAGTGATTTGGTTCGGGAGAGCACAGATACGCAGTATTTT.